The next 9 T cell receptor beta chains were all read from a single sample in a study of blood T cell repertoires in COVID-19. The data were produced by immunoSEQ multiplex PCR, yet TCRdb's version contains in-frame clones alone and is incomplete. The sample holds about 120,000 clones, 60% to 85% seen once. Sequenced input: peripheral blood. All receptors derive from a man in his 70s with acute or convalescent COVID-19.

A remark on this clone: Other nucleotide sequences from this sample produce the same CDR3. The gene calls are TRBV9 and TRBJ2-5; D might be TRBD1 (5 bases). Looked up from germline, CDR1 is SGDLS and CDR2 is YYNGEE. V gave up 0 bases and J gave up 4 bases, with 13 bases separating them. CDR3 length: 15 amino acids. The CDR3 reads CASSVGGRAGETQYF. Written as DNA, the CDR3 is TGTGCCAGCAGCGTAGGTGGCAGGGCAGGAGAGACCCAGTACTTC.

The V and J genes are TRBV7-3 and TRBJ2-5; 8 bases match TRBD2. This CDR3 region has 15 residues. CDR1 is SGHTA and CDR2 is FQGTGA in the germline V gene. J gave up 3 bases and V 3 bases, and 6 bases lay outside the gene matches. In nucleotides, the CDR3 is TGTGCCAGCAGCTTTTCCGGGGGGGCGAAAGAGACCCAGTACTTC. Its translation is CASSFSGGAKETQYF.

J is TRBJ2-7 and V is TRBV5-1; 8 bases are shared with TRBD1. This CDR3 is 14 amino acids long. With V trimmed by 2 bases and J by 6 bases, 7 bases remained unmatched. Germline lookup yields CDR1 SGHRS and CDR2 YFSETQ. This CDR3 reads CASSLTAGGGEQYF. Here the CDR3 DNA reads TGCGCCAGCAGCTTAACGGCAGGGGGCGGCGAGCAGTACTTC.

The rearrangement joins TRBV30 to TRBJ2-2, with D uncertain. The CDR3 consists of 14 residues. The germline gives CDR1 GTSNPN, CDR2 SVGIG (reference sequence). Trimming took off 3 bases at V and 4 bases at J, with 12 bases between the two ends. CDR3 nucleotide sequence: TGTGCCTGGAGAACTCCCGGCGGCACCGGGGAGCTGTTTTTT. Protein sequence: CAWRTPGGTGELFF.

The gene calls are TRBV6-5 and TRBJ1-1, with D possibly being TRBD1 (5 bases). Germline loops: CDR1 MNHEY, CDR2 SVGAGI. This CDR3 is built from 16 residues. V was shortened by 1 base and J by 0 bases, with 12 bases between the two germline ends. CDR3: CASSYWAGGMNTEAFF. The CDR3, as DNA: TGTGCCAGCAGTTACTGGGCGGGGGGGATGAACACTGAAGCTTTCTTT.

This clone turned up a few times. The gene calls are TRBV2 and TRBJ2-7; no definite D call. The V end lost 3 bases, the J end lost 1 base, and 4 bases lay between the germline ends. The germline gives CDR1 SNHLY, CDR2 FYNNEI. This CDR3 comprises 12 residues. CDR3: CASSDRSYEQYF. CDR3 coding DNA: TGTGCCAGCAGTGACAGATCCTACGAGCAGTACTTC.

The chain carries TRBV18 and TRBJ1-1; unclear D gene. Germline assignment: CDR1 KGHSH and CDR2 LQKENI. The CDR3 has 15 residues. V was clipped by 5 bases and J by 1 base, with 14 bases between them. The CDR3 nucleotides are TGTGCCAGCTCATCTTACCTACAGACGAACACTGAAGCTTTCTTT. Protein: CASSSYLQTNTEAFF.

This clone was seen only a few times. This rearrangement joins TRBV11-3 to TRBJ2-1; possibly TRBD2 for D (7 bases). V was pared by 4 bases and J by 9 bases, with 16 bases between. From germline, CDR1 is SGHNT and CDR2 YENEEA. The CDR3 length is 14 residues. CDR3 sequence reads: CASSWEGGKGEQFF. The CDR3 region has the DNA TGTGCCAGCAGCTGGGAGGGGGGCAAGGGTGAGCAGTTCTTC.

The genes are TRBV18 and TRBJ2-7; D gene uncertain. The germline gives CDR1 KGHSH, CDR2 LQKENI. The CDR3 loop spans 14 amino acids. Trimming shortened V by 4 bases and J by 3 bases, and 13 bases separated the two germline ends. The CDR3 coding sequence is TGTGCCAGCTCACAATCCGGGTCCTACTACGAGCAGTACTTC. Amino acids: CASSQSGSYYEQYF.